The clone carrying this TCR beta chain was seen a few times. Its antigen is currently unknown. This entry comes from a study of T-cell reconstitution after alpha-beta-depleted transplantation in children. Study conclusions and caveats: It was newly produced T cells that mostly accounted for T-cell counts and diversity one year after transplant. Surviving thymic progenitors and recipient T cells were the source of high TCRbeta diversity at day 60 in some patients. Approximately two months post-transplant, alpha-beta T cells reportedly originated from several hundred expanded graft clones.

Germline V gene lookup returns CDR1 KGHSH and CDR2 LQKENI. The CDR3 is 14 amino acids. Between the trimmed V and J ends, which lost 0 bases and 9 bases, there was a span of 14 bases. The authors prepared the TCRbeta library with unique molecular identifiers. TCRdb fed the PCR reads into MiXCR, producing one record per CDR3 protein. The table records around 800,000 distinct CDR3 sequences, roughly 16% of them present only once. The chain employs TRBV18 and TRBJ2-5; D not resolved. The sequences come from PBMCs, mostly from graft donor cells, collected 360 days after TCRalphabeta/CD19-depleted stem cell transplant. This TCR came from a male patient aged 10 to 17 who had a stem cell transplant for acute lymphoblastic leukemia, so the T cells may come from the graft donor. The CDR3 reads CASSPPSPAGSQYF. CDR3 bases: TGTGCCAGCTCACCACCGTCCCCCGCAGGTTCCCAGTACTTC.